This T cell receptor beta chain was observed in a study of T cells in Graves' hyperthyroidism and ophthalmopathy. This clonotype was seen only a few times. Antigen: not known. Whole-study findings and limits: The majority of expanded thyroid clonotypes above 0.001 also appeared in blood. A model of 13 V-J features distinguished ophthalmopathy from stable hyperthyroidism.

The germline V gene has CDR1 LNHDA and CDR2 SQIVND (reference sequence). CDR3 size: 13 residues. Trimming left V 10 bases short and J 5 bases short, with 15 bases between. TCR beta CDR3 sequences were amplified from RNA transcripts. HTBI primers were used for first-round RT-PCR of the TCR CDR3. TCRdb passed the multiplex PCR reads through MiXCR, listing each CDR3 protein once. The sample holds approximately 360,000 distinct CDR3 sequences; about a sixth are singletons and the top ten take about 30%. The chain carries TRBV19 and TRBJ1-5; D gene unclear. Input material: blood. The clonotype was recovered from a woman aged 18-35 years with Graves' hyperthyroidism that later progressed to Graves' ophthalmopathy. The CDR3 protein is CATSLTRYQPQHF. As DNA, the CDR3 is TGTGCCACCTCCCTAACGAGGTATCAGCCCCAGCATTTT.